The entry below describes one T cell receptor beta chain. Its specificity is unknown. The data were obtained in a study of cytomegalovirus exposure and HLA in healthy donors. General observations from the study: Being indistinguishable, some V segments were excluded, TRBV6-2 and TRBV6-3 among them. Researchers had no immune exposure information except CMV serostatus available. Most TCR sequences were rare, but some public TCRs occurred in many donors. For TCR beta chains, V- and J-gene trimming was later linked to a missense DCLRE1C variant.

The PCR made use of 60 Vbeta and 13 Jbeta primers. The repertoire was sequenced with immunoSEQ multiplex PCR; TCRdb's copy has only in-frame clones and lacks some. Recorded here are over 100,000 clones; the top ten clones represent around 7%. The V and J ends lost 6 bases and 3 bases, in that order; junction bases with no gene match: 6. The CDR3 runs to 14 residues. The germline CDR1 and CDR2 sequences are SEHNR and FQNEAQ (reference sequence). The sequence was collected from a middle-aged man in good health and CMV-seropositive. The chain has TRBV7-9 and TRBJ2-3, with 7 nucleotides matching TRBD2. Sequencing was carried out using PBMCs. DNA for the CDR3: TGTGCCAGCAGAGCGGGAACGGGTACAGATACGCAGTATTTT. Translated: CASRAGTGTDTQYF.